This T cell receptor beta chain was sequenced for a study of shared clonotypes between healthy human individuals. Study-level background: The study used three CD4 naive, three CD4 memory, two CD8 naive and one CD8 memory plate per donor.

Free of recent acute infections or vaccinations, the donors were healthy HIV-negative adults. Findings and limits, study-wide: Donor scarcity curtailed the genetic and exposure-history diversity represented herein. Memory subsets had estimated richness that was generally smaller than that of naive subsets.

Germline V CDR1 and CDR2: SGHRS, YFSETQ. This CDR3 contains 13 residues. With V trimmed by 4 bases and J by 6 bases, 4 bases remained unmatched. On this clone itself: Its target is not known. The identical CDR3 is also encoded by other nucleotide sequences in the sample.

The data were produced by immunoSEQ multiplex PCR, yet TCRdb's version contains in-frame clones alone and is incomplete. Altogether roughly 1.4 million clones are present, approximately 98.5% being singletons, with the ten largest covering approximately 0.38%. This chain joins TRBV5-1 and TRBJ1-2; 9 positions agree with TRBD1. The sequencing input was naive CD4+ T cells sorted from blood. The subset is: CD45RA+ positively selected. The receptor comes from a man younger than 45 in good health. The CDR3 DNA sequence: TGCGCCAGCAGCCCCGGACAGGGGAATGGCTACACCTTC. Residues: CASSPGQGNGYTF. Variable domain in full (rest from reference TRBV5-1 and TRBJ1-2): KAGVTQTPRYLIKTRGQQVTLSCSPISGHRSVSWYQQTPGQGLQFLFEYFSETQRNKGNFPGRFSGRQFSNSRSEMNVSTLELGDSALYLCASSPGQGNGYTFGSGTRLTVV.